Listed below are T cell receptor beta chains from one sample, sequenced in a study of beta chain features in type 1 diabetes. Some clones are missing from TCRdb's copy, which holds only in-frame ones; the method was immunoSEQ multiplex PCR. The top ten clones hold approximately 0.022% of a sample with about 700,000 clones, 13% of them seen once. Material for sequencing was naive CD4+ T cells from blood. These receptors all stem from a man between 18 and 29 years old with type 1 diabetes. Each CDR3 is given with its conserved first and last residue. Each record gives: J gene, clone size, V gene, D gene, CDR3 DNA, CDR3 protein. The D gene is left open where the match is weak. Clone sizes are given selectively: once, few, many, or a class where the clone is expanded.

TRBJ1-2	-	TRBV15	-	TGTGCCACCAGCGTACGAGTCTCTGCCTCTGGCTACACCTTC	CATSVRVSASGYTF
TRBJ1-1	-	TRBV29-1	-	TGCAGCGTTGAAGAGGGAAGTTGGTCGAACACTGAAGCTTTCTTT	CSVEEGSWSNTEAFF
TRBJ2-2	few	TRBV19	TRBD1	TGTGCCAGTAGAACAGGGGTAGGAACCGGGGAGCTGTTTTTT	CASRTGVGTGELFF
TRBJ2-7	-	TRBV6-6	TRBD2	TGTGCCAGCAGACCGACTAGCGGGGGGAGCGAGCAGTACTTC	CASRPTSGGSEQYF
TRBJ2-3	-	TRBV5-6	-	TGTGCCAGCAGCTTGGTCGGTGACGATACGCAGTATTTT	CASSLVGDDTQYF
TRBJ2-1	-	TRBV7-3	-	TGTGCCAGCAGCCGGACCTTGAGCTCCTACAATGAGCAGTTCTTC	CASSRTLSSYNEQFF
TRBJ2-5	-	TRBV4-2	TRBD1	TGTGCCAGCAGCCAAGCCTCGGGACAGGGAGAAGAGACCCAGTACTTC	CASSQASGQGEETQYF
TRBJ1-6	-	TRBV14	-	TGTGCCAGCAGCCAAAACGGGGGTGGTTCACCCCTCCACTTT	CASSQNGGGSPLHF
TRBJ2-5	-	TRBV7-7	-	TGTGCTAGCAGCTTTGGGACTCGGGAGACCCAGTACTTC	CASSFGTRETQYF
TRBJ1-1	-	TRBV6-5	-	TGTGCCAGCAGGACCACAGGGAATGGGAACACTGAAGCTTTCTTT	CASRTTGNGNTEAFF
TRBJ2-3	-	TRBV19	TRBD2	TGTGCCAGTAGTACCACCTGGCGGGGGACAGATACGCAGTATTTT	CASSTTWRGTDTQYF
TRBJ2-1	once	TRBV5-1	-	TGCGCCAGCAGCTTGATGGGGGCGGTAGAAGAGCAGTTCTTC	CASSLMGAVEEQFF
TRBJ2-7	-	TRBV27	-	TGTGCCAGCAGTTTAGCCCAGGGTCCCGAGCAGTACTTC	CASSLAQGPEQYF
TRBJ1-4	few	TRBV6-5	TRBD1	TGTGCCAGCAGTTCGGGACAGGGTTTTGAAAAACTGTTTTTT	CASSSGQGFEKLFF
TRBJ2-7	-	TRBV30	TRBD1	TGTGCCTGGAGTAGACAGGGGGCGAGCTCCTACGAGCAGTACTTC	CAWSRQGASSYEQYF
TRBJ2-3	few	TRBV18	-	TGTGCCAGCTCACGGACATCCATCACGGATACGCAGTATTTT	CASSRTSITDTQYF
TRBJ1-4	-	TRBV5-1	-	TGCGCCAGCAGCTTGGCCGGGCAAACGAGTGAAAAACTGTTTTTT	CASSLAGQTSEKLFF
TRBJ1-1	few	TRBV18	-	TGTGCCAGCTCACCAGCCGGACAGATTGAAGCTTTCTTT	CASSPAGQIEAFF
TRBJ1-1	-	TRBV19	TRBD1	TGTGCCGCCTCAGGGGGCCCTAACACTGAAGCTTTCTTT	CAASGGPNTEAFF
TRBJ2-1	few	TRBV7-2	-	TGTGCCAGCAGCCCTAGCCCGAGCTCCTACAATGAGCAGTTCTTC	CASSPSPSSYNEQFF
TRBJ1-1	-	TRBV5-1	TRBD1	TGCGCCAGCAGCCCGGGACAGCCGACGGGTGAAGCTTTCTTT	CASSPGQPTGEAFF
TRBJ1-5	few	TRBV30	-	TGTGCCTGGAGTCCCCGGACAGTTAGCAATCAGCCCCAGCATTTT	CAWSPRTVSNQPQHF
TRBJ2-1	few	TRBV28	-	TGTGCCAGCAGTTTTTGGCAGTACAATGAGCAGTTCTTC	CASSFWQYNEQFF
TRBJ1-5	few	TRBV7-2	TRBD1	TGTGCCAGCAGCCACAATGGACAGGGAGGTCAGCCCCAGCATTTT	CASSHNGQGGQPQHF
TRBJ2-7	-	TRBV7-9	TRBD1	TGTGCCAGCAGCTCACGCCGGACAGGGGGAGAAGAGCAGTACTTC	CASSSRRTGGEEQYF
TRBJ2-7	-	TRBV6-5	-	TGTGCCAGCAGTTACTCGACCGGGACACCCCACGAGCAGTACTTC	CASSYSTGTPHEQYF
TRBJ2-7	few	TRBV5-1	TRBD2	TGCGCCAGCAGCTTTAGCGGGGGCGACCTAGCCTACGAGCAGTACTTC	CASSFSGGDLAYEQYF
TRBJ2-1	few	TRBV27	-	TGTGCCAGCAGTTTCGGGGGCTACAATGAGCAGTTCTTC	CASSFGGYNEQFF
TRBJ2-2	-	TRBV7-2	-	TGTGCCAGCAACCCCGGGTGGACATCCGGGGAGCTGTTTTTT	CASNPGWTSGELFF
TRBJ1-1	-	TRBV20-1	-	TGCAGTGCTCAAGTGAACACTGAAGCTTTCTTT	CSAQVNTEAFF
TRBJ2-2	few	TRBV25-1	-	TGTGCCAGCAGTGAGGTATACAACACCGGGGAGCTGTTTTTT	CASSEVYNTGELFF